This T cell receptor (beta chain) originates from a study of human T cells and chemical hapten exposure. General study results and limits: Expanded TCRs were compared with controls, and the expanded TCRs formed significantly more large CDR3 similarity clusters. With patch test score, the counts of PT1 expanded TCRs showed a positive correlation.

Time point of the sample: patch test 1, 2 weeks after DPC sensitization. As for treatment: therapeutic diphenylcyclopropenone sensitization with weekly scalp DPC. A word on this clonotype: The antigen is not known.

TCRdb re-analysed the RACE reads in MiXCR, keeping a single row per CDR3 protein. The sample records 75,000 to 90,000 distinct CDR3 sequences, 9% to 12% being singletons. Sequenced material: whole blood, taken in connection with sensitization to the hapten diphenylcyclopropenone (DPC). The clonotype comes from a woman in her fifties or sixties with alopecia areata. Some clones in this sample may be carry-over from other donors' samples.

The CDR3, as DNA: TGTGCCAGCGAGCCAGGTCCTGGAAACACCATATATTTT. It yields the protein CASEPGPGNTIYF. This rearrangement joins TRBV7-8 to TRBJ1-3; D remains unclear. Germline CDR1 is SGHVS and CDR2 is FQNEAQ. The germline V and J ends were trimmed by 8 bases and 2 bases, with 10 bases remaining between them. The CDR3 is 13 residues long.